These 20 T cell receptor beta chains were all obtained from the same sample, sequenced in a study of blood T cell repertoires in COVID-19. The protocol was immunoSEQ multiplex PCR, while the TCRdb copy is restricted to in-frame clones and leaves out a portion. The sample shows 65,000 to 90,000 clones, about 86% of them seen only once. The specimen sequenced was peripheral blood. Every receptor here comes from a woman at least 80 years old in a cohort sampled during active or convalescent COVID-19.

V is TRBV19 and J is TRBJ1-5, with 9 bases aligning to TRBD1. After removal of 2 bases from V and 5 bases from J, the junction contained 4 bases not matched to a gene. Germline V lookup: CDR1 LNHDA, CDR2 SQIVND (reference sequence). The CDR3 spans 15 residues. The CDR3 is CASSITGQGHQPQHF. The CDR3 DNA sequence: TGTGCCAGTAGTATAACCGGACAGGGGCATCAGCCCCAGCATTTT.

This rearrangement joins TRBV10-1 to TRBJ2-1; D might be TRBD2 (6 bases). Trimming removed 4 bases at V and 0 bases at J, with 10 bases between. Germline V gene lookup returns CDR1 WNHNN and CDR2 SYGVQD (reference sequence). This CDR3 has 15 residues. CDR3 region: CASSAEGSSYNEQFF. CDR3 in DNA: TGCGCCAGCAGTGCGGAGGGGAGCTCCTACAATGAGCAGTTCTTC.

The V call is TRBV3-1 (or the pseudogene TRBV3-2), the J call TRBJ1-6, with 7 nucleotides matching TRBD1. This CDR3 has 14 amino acids. V gave up 4 bases and J gave up 7 bases; unmatched junction bases: 4. The germline gives CDR1 LGHDT, CDR2 YNNKEL (reference sequence). The CDR3 here is CASSPGTENSPLHF. The DNA of the CDR3 is TGTGCCAGCAGCCCCGGGACAGAGAATTCACCCCTCCACTTT.

The chain combines TRBV7-2 with TRBJ2-5; TRBD2 aligns across 16 bases. The CDR3 has 18 residues. The junction had 6 bases not matched to a gene; V was cut back by 0 bases and J by 5 bases. Germline lookup yields CDR1 SGHTA and CDR2 FQGNSA. CDR3 sequence (DNA): TGTGCCAGCAGCTTAGCGACGGGACTAGCGGGAGGGCCGGAGACCCAGTACTTC. Translating gives CASSLATGLAGGPETQYF. The complete variable domain, with remaining parts taken from reference TRBV7-2 and TRBJ2-5, reads GAGVSQSPSNKVTEKGKDVELRCDPISGHTALYWYRQSLGQGLEFLIYFQGNSAPDKSGLPSDRFSAERTGGSVSTLTIQRTQQEDSAVYLCASSLATGLAGGPETQYFGPGTRLLVL.

The chain has TRBV2 and TRBJ1-5; 7 positions agree with TRBD1. Germline V gene lookup returns CDR1 SNHLY and CDR2 FYNNEI. The CDR3 loop spans 17 amino acids. J gave up 1 base and V 0 bases, and 6 bases lay outside the gene matches. Here the CDR3 reads CASSEANRGMSNQPQHF. The CDR3 DNA reads TGTGCCAGCAGTGAAGCCAACAGGGGAATGAGCAATCAGCCCCAGCATTTT.

This chain uses TRBV27 with TRBJ1-5, with 7 bases aligning to TRBD1. V lost 5 bases, J lost 7 bases, and 17 bases stayed unmatched. The CDR3 consists of 17 residues. Per the germline V gene, CDR1 is MNHEY and CDR2 is SMNVEV (reference sequence). The CDR3 region is CASSPRVGQVGSQPQHF. DNA of the CDR3: TGTGCCAGCAGTCCACGCGTCGGACAGGTCGGATCACAGCCCCAGCATTTT.

This rearrangement joins TRBV9 to TRBJ1-1, with TRBD1 matching 8 bases. Germline V gene data show CDR1 as SGDLS and CDR2 as YYNGEE. This CDR3 region has 15 residues. Losses at the gene ends were 0 bases for V and 4 bases for J; bases not matched to a gene: 5. DNA of the CDR3: TGTGCCAGCAGCGTAGGTCAGGGGGCCGGCACTGAAGCTTTCTTT. Its protein is CASSVGQGAGTEAFF.

This clone came up a few times. V is TRBV14 and J is TRBJ1-2; D is possibly TRBD1 (5 bases). In germline, CDR1 is SGHDN, CDR2 FVKESK. This CDR3 is built from 13 residues. Deletions cut 6 bases from V and 2 bases from J, with 10 bases between. CDR3 sequence: CASSPDRNYGYTF. The CDR3 nucleotides are TGTGCCAGCAGTCCCGACAGAAACTATGGCTACACCTTC.

The chain recombines TRBV9 with TRBJ2-5, with TRBD1 matching 7 bases. This CDR3 is built from 14 residues. V was pared by 0 bases and J by 5 bases, with 4 bases of the junction left unmatched. Germline V gene data show CDR1 as SGDLS and CDR2 as YYNGEE. CDR3 in DNA: TGTGCCAGCAGCGTAGCCAGGGGGTCTGAGACCCAGTACTTC. Amino acids: CASSVARGSETQYF.

The rearrangement joins TRBV5-1 to TRBJ1-2, with D perhaps matching TRBD1 (5 bases). Germline V gives CDR1 SGHRS, CDR2 YFSETQ. The CDR3 has 14 amino acids. V shed 0 bases and J shed 2 bases, with 8 bases lying between them. CDR3: CASSLEGLNYGYTF. The DNA for the CDR3 is TGCGCCAGCAGCTTGGAGGGGTTGAACTATGGCTACACCTTC.

The J gene is TRBJ1-2, the V gene TRBV6-5; 7 nucleotides line up with TRBD1. Germline lookup yields CDR1 MNHEY and CDR2 SVGAGI. The CDR3 has 13 residues. Trimming at V came to 2 bases and at J to 8 bases, leaving 5 bases not matched to a gene. As DNA, the CDR3 is TGTGCCAGCAGTTACCAGGGGGGCAGCGGCTACACCTTC. Translating gives CASSYQGGSGYTF.

This clone was seen more than once but under ten times. The rearrangement uses TRBV11-2 and TRBJ2-7, with D possibly being TRBD1 (6 bases). This CDR3 is built from 14 residues. The V end was cut by 1 base, the J end by 2 bases, with 9 bases between. CDR1 and CDR2 (germline): SGHAT, FQNNGV. The CDR3 DNA is TGTGCCAGCAGCTTAGCACAGGGAACCTACGAGCAGTACGTC. Its protein product is CASSLAQGTYEQYV.

CDR3 protein: CASSLLSTGLVHEQYF. For the CDR3, the DNA is TGTGCCAGCAGTTTACTCTCGACAGGGCTGGTCCACGAGCAGTACTTC. This chain connects TRBV28 to TRBJ2-7; TRBD1 matches at 7 bases. V lost 2 bases and J lost 5; bases outside the gene matches: 12. From germline, CDR1 is MDHEN and CDR2 SYDVKM. The CDR3 has 16 residues.

The gene calls are TRBV7-3 and TRBJ1-1; TRBD1 aligns across 7 bases. The CDR3 loop spans 13 amino acids. J gave up 4 bases and V 3 bases, and 2 bases lay outside the gene matches. Germline CDR1 reads SGHTA; CDR2 reads FQGTGA. CDR3 nucleotides: TGTGCCAGCAGCTTTACAGGGGCCACTGAAGCTTTCTTT. This codes for CASSFTGATEAFF.

This clone has just a few counts. The DNA of the CDR3 is TGTGCCAGCAGCCAACCGGGACAGGGGAGTGGGCAGTTCTTC. It yields the protein CASSQPGQGSGQFF. The chain couples TRBV14 to TRBJ2-1; TRBD1 agrees at 10 bases. This CDR3 is built from 14 residues. From germline, CDR1 is SGHDN and CDR2 FVKESK. The junction had 7 bases not matched to a gene; V was cut back by 2 bases and J by 12 bases. Full variable domain (remainder filled in from reference TRBV14 and TRBJ2-1): EAGVTQFPSHSVIEKGQTVTLRCDPISGHDNLYWYRRVMGKEIKFLLHFVKESKQDESGMPNNRFLAERTGGTYSTLKVQPAELEDSGVYFCASSQPGQGSGQFFGPGTRLTVL.

This clone was detected a few times. This chain joins TRBV30 and TRBJ2-6, with TRBD1 identical over 12 bases. Germline lookup yields CDR1 GTSNPN and CDR2 SVGIG (reference sequence). The trim removed 7 bases at V and 3 bases at J, leaving 7 bases unmatched. This CDR3 has 16 residues. This chain's CDR3 is CASSGTGGGGANVLTF. For the CDR3, the DNA is TGTGCCTCCTCCGGGACAGGGGGCGGTGGGGCCAACGTCCTGACTTTC. The whole variable domain, filled in from reference TRBV30 and TRBJ2-6, reads SQTIHQWPATLVQPVGSPLSLECTVEGTSNPNLYWYRQAAGRGLQLLFYSVGIGQISSEVPQNLSASRPQDRQFILSSKKLLLSDSGFYLCASSGTGGGGANVLTFGAGSRLTVL.

The V gene is TRBV5-1, the J gene TRBJ2-1; 15 positions agree with TRBD2. The germline CDR1 and CDR2 sequences are SGHRS and YFSETQ. This CDR3 spans 16 amino acids. The trim removed 0 bases at V and 10 bases at J, leaving 5 bases unmatched. CDR3 loop: CASSLGTSGRAREQFF. The CDR3, as DNA: TGCGCCAGCAGCTTGGGGACTAGCGGGAGGGCCCGAGAGCAGTTCTTC.

This clone was counted a single time. J is TRBJ1-2 and V is TRBV24-1, with a possible D match to TRBD1 (5 bases). Deletions cut 3 bases from V and 3 bases from J, with 10 bases between. This CDR3 is built from 14 residues. CDR1 and CDR2 (germline): KGHDR, SFDVKD. CDR3 loop: CATSDLATDYGYTF. The CDR3 DNA reads TGTGCCACCAGTGATCTAGCGACAGACTATGGCTACACCTTC.

The genes are TRBV28 and TRBJ2-7; D is unresolved. Trimming removed 6 bases at V and 4 bases at J, with 13 bases between. Germline loops: CDR1 MDHEN, CDR2 SYDVKM. The length of the CDR3 is 13 residues. The CDR3 is CASRYPGGYEQYF. CDR3 DNA: TGTGCCAGCAGATACCCAGGTGGATACGAGCAGTACTTC.

This chain connects TRBV6-1 to TRBJ1-2, with D possibly matching TRBD1 (5 bases). The germline gives CDR1 MNHNS, CDR2 SASEGT. Between the trimmed V and J ends, which lost 2 bases and 4 bases, there was a span of 8 bases. This CDR3 spans 13 amino acids. CDR3 bases: TGTGCCAGCAGTGAAACAGGATTCTATGGCTACACCTTC. The encoded protein is CASSETGFYGYTF.